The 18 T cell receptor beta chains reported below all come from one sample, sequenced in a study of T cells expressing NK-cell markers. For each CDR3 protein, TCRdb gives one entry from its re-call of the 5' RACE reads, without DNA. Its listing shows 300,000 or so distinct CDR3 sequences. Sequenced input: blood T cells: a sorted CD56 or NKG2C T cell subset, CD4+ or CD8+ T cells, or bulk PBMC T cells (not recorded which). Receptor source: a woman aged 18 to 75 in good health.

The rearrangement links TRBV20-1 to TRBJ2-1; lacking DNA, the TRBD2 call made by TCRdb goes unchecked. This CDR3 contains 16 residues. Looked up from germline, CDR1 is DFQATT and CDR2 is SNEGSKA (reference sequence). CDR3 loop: CSARSGLAGLYNEQFF.

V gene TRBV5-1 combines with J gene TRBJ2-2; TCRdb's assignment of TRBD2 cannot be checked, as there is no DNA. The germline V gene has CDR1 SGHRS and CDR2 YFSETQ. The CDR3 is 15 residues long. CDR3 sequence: CASSLETMNTGELFF.

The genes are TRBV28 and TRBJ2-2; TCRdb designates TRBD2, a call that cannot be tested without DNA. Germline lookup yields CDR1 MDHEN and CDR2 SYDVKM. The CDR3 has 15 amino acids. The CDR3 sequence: CASRRTPSNTGELFF.

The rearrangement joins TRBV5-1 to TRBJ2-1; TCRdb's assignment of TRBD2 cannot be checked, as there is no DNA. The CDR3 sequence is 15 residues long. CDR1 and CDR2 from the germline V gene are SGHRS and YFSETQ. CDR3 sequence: CASSFLAGLSNEQFF.

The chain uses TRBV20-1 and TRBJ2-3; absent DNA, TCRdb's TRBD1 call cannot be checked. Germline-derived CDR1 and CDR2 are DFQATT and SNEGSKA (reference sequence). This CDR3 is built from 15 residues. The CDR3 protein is CSARDLGGQTDTQYF.

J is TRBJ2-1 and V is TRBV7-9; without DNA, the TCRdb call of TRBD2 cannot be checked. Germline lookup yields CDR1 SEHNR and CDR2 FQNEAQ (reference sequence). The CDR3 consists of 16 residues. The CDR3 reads CASSPYRDSQRGEQFF.

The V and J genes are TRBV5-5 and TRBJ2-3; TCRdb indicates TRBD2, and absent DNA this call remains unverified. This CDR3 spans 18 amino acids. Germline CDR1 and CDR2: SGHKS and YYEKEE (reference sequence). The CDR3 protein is CASSWGVGGRRVTDTQYF.

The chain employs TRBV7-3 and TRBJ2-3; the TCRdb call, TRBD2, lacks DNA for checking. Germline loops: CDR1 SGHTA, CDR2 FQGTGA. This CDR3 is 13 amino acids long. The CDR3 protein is CASSLREGDTQYF.

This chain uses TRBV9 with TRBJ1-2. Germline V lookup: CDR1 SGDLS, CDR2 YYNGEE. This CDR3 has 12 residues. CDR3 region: CASSVVGSGYTF.

CDR3 residues: CASSLPSLAGVDEQFF. The rearrangement joins TRBV5-1 to TRBJ2-1; the D call of TRBD2 rests on TCRdb alone, since no DNA is present to check it. The CDR3 runs 16 residues. Per the germline V gene, CDR1 is SGHRS and CDR2 is YFSETQ.

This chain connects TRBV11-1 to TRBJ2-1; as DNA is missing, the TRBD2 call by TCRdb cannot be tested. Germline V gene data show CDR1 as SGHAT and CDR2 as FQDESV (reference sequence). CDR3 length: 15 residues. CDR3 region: CASSFGGYSYNEQFF. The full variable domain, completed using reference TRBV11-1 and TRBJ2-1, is EAEVAQSPRYKITEKSQAVAFWCDPISGHATLYWYRQILGQGPELLVQFQDESVVDDSQLPKDRFSAERLKGVDSTLKIQPAELGDSAMYLCASSFGGYSYNEQFFGPGTRLTVL.

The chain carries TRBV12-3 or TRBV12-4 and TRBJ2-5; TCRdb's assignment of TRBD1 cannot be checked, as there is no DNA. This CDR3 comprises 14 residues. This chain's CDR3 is CASSWGQGRETQYF.

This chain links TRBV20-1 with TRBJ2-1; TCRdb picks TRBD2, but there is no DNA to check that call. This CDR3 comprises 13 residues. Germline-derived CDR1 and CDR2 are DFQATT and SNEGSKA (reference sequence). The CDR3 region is CSATSSGYNEQFF.

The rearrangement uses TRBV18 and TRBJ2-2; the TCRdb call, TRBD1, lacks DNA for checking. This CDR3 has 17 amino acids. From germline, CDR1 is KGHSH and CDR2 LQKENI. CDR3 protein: CASSPPDRGSNTGELFF.

The CDR3 sequence: CASSPYSEGGTDTQYF. The genes are TRBV9 and TRBJ2-3; the TCRdb call, TRBD2, lacks DNA for checking. The CDR3 is 16 amino acids. Germline V CDR1 and CDR2: SGDLS, YYNGEE. Based on the CDR3 plus reference TRBV9 and TRBJ2-3, the full variable domain is DSGVTQTPKHLITATGQRVTLRCSPRSGDLSVYWYQQSLDQGLQFLIQYYNGEERAKGNILERFSAQQFPDLHSELNLSSLELGDSALYFCASSPYSEGGTDTQYFGPGTRLTVL.

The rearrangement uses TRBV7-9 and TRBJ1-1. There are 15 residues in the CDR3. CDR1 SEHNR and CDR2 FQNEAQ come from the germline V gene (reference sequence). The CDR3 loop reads CASSRAESMGTEAFF.

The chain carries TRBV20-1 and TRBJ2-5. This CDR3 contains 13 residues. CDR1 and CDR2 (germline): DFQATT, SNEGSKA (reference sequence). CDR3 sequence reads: CSARDILQETQYF.

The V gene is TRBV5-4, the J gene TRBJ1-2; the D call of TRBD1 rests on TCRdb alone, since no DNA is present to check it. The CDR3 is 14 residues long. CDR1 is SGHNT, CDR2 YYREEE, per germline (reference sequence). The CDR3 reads CASSLDPTEKGYTF.